The sequence of this T cell receptor (beta chain) was determined in a study of blood T cell repertoires in COVID-19. The overall study: Spain, Italy and the United States supplied samples that represented acute and convalescent COVID-19. The cDNA or gDNA used as material had been derived from T cells, B-cell-depleted T cells, or PBMCs.

Per the authors' pipeline: Nucleated cell counts were estimated from reference gene primer amplification. Using immunoSEQ multiplex PCR, the repertoire was profiled, and TCRdb retains in-frame clones only, with some absent. V and J calls and clone size come straight from that table; D and trimming were deduced from the DNA. Among 55,000 to 75,000 clones, around nine tenths were seen once, and the ten largest hold approximately 7%. The CDR3 is made up of 15 amino acids. CDR1 and CDR2 from the germline V gene are SGHVS and FQNEAQ. J was trimmed by 5 bases and V by 5 bases; bases with no gene match: 9. Source material: peripheral blood. The clonotype comes from a human donor with active COVID-19. The donor label of this sample is uncertain. This chain joins TRBV7-8 and TRBJ1-5; TRBD1 matches 7 bases. The CDR3 region has the DNA TGTGCCAGCAGCGCAGGCCTCCAGGGGGATCAGCCCCAGCATTTT. Translation: CASSAGLQGDQPQHF.